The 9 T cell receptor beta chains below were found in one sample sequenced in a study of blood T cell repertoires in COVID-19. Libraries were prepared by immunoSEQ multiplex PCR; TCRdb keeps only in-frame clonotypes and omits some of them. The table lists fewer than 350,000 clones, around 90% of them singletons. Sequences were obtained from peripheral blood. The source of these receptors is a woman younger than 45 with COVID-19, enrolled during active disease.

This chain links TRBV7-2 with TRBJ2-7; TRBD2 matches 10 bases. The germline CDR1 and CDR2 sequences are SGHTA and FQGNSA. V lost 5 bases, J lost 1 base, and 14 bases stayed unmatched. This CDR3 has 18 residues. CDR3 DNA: TGTGCCAGCAGCAAGGGGGGGCTAGCGGGAGTTCGGTCCTACGAGCAGTACTTC. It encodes CASSKGGLAGVRSYEQYF.

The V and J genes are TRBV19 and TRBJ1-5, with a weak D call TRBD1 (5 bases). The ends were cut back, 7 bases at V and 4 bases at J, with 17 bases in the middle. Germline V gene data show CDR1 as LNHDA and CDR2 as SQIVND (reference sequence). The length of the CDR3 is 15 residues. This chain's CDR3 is CASTPRGEGNQPQHF. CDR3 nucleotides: TGTGCCAGTACTCCCCGGGGGGAAGGTAATCAGCCCCAGCATTTT.

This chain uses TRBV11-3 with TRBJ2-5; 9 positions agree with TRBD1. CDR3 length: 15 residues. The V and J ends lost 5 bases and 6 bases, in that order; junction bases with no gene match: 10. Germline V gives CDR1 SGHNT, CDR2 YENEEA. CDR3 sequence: CASSPGQGSVQTQYF. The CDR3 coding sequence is TGTGCCAGCAGCCCGGGACAGGGTTCGGTGCAGACCCAGTACTTC.

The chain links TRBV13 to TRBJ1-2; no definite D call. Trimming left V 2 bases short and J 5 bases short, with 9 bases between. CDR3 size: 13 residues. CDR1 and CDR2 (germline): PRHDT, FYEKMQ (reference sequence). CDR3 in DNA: TGTGCCAGCAGCTTATTTCGGTTATATGGCTACACCTTC. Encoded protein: CASSLFRLYGYTF.

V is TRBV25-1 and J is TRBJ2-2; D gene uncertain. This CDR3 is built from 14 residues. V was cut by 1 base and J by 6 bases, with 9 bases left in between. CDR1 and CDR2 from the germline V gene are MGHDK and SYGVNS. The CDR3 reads CASSESSEAGELFF. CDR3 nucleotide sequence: TGTGCCAGCAGTGAATCCTCCGAGGCCGGGGAGCTGTTTTTT.

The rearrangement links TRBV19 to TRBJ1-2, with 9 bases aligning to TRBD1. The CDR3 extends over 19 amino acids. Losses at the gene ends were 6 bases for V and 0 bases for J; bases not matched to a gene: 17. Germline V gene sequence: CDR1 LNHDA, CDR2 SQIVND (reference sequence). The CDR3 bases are TGTGCCAGTAGAGAGACGGGGACAGGGCTTCCCTTCGCTAACTATGGCTACACCTTC. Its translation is CASRETGTGLPFANYGYTF.

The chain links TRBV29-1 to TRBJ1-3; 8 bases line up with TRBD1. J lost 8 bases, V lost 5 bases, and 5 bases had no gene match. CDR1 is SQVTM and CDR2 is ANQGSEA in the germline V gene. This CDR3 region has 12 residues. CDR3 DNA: TGCAGCGTTCACACAGGGGGTCACACCATATATTTT. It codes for CSVHTGGHTIYF.

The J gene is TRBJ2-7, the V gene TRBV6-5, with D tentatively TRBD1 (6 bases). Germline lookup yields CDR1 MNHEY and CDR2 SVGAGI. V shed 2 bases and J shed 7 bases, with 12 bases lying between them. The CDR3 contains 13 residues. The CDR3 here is CASSYARGWEQYF. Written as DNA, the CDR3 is TGTGCCAGCAGTTACGCTAGGGGGTGGGAGCAGTACTTC.

For the CDR3, the DNA is TGCGCCAGCAGCGCATGGACAGGGGGCGCGGCTGAAGCTTTCTTT. Its translation is CASSAWTGGAAEAFF. The chain combines TRBV5-1 with TRBJ1-1, with TRBD1 matching over 11 bases. Trimming at V came to 4 bases and at J to 6 bases, leaving 8 bases not matched to a gene. Germline V CDR1 and CDR2: SGHRS, YFSETQ. The CDR3 is 15 amino acids.